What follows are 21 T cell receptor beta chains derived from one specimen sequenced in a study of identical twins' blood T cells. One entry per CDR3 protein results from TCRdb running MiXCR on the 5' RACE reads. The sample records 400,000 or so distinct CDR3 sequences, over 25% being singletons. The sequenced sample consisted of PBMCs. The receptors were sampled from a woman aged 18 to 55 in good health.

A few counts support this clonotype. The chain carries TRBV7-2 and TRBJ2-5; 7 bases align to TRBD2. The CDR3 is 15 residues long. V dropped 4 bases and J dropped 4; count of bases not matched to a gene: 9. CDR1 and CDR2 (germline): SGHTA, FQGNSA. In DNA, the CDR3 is TGTGCCAGCAGCTCGCAGCGGGAAAGGCGAGAGACCCAGTACTTC. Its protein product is CASSSQRERRETQYF. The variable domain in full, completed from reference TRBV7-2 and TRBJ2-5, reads GAGVSQSPSNKVTEKGKDVELRCDPISGHTALYWYRQSLGQGLEFLIYFQGNSAPDKSGLPSDRFSAERTGGSVSTLTIQRTQQEDSAVYLCASSSQRERRETQYFGPGTRLLVL.

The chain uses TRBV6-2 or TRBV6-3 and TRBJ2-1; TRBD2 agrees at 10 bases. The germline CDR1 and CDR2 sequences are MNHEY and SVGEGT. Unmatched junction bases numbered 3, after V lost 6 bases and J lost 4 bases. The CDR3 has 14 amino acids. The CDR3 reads CASRKTSGYNEQFF. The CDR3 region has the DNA TGTGCCAGCAGGAAGACTAGCGGGTACAATGAGCAGTTCTTC.

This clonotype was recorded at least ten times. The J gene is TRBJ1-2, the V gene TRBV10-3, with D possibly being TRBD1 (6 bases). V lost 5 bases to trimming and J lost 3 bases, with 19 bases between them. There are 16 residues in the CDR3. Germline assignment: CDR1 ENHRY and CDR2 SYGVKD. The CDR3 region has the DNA TGTGCCATCAGTAGTACAGGGAGCCATCGGGACTATGGCTACACCTTC. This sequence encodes CAISSTGSHRDYGYTF.

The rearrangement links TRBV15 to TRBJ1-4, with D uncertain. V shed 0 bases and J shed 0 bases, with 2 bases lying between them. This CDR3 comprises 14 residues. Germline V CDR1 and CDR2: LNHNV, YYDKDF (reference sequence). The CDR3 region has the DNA TGTGCCACCAGCAGAGATGCAACTAATGAAAAACTGTTTTTT. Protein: CATSRDATNEKLFF.

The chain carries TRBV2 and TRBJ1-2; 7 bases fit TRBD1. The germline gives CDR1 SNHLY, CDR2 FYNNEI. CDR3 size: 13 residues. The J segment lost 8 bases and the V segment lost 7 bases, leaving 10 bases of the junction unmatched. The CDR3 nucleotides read TGTGCCAGCACGTGGACAGGCGCTACGGGCTACACCTTC. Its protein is CASTWTGATGYTF.

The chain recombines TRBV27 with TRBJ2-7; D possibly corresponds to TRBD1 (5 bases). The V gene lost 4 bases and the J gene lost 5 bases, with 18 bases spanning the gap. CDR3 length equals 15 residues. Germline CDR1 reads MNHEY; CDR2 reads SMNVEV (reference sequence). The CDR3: CASSSPGRGADEQYF. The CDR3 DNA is TGTGCCAGCAGTTCCCCCGGTAGGGGCGCGGACGAGCAGTACTTC.

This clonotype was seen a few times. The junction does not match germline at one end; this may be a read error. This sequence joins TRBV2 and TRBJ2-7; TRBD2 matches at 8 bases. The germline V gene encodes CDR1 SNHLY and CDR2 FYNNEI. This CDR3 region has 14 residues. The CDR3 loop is CASREAGAYYEQYF. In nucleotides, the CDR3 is TGTGCCAGCAGGGAAGCGGGAGCCTACTACGAGCAGTACTTC.

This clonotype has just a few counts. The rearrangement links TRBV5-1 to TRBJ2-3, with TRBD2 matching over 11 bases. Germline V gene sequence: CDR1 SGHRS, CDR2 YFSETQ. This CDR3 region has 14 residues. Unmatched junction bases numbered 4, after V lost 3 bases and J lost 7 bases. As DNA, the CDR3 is TGCGCCAGCAGCTATAGCGGGGGGGACAATACGCAGTATTTT. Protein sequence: CASSYSGGDNTQYF.

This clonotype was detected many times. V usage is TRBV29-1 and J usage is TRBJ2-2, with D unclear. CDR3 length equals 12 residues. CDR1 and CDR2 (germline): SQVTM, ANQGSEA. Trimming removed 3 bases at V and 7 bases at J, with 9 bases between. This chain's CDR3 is CSVDYTGGELFF. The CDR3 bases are TGCAGCGTTGATTATACGGGCGGGGAGCTGTTTTTT.

As DNA, the CDR3 is TGTGCCAGCAGCCCGCGACAGGGAAAGGTGCACACTGAAGCTTTCTTT. Its protein is CASSPRQGKVHTEAFF. This chain joins TRBV7-8 and TRBJ1-1; 7 nucleotides match TRBD1. Germline CDR1 reads SGHVS; CDR2 reads FQNEAQ. V trimming: 5 bases; J trimming: 3 bases; junction bases outside the gene matches: 12. The CDR3 has 16 amino acids. Variable domain in full (rest from reference TRBV7-8 and TRBJ1-1): GAGVSQSPRYKVAKRGQDVALRCDPISGHVSLFWYQQALGQGPEFLTYFQNEAQLDKSGLPSDRFFAERPEGSVSTLKIQRTQQEDSAVYLCASSPRQGKVHTEAFFGQGTRLTVV.

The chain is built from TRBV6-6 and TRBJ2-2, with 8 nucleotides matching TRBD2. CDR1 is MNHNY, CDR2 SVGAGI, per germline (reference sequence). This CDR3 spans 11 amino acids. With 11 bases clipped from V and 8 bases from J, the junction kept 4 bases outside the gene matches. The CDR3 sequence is CAVGGVGELFF. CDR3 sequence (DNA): TGTGCCGTCGGGGGGGTTGGGGAGCTGTTTTTT.

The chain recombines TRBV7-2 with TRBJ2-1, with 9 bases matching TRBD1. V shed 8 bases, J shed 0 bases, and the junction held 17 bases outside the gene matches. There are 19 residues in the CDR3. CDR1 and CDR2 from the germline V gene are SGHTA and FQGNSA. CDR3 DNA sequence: TGTGCCAGCCATACACCGGGACAGGGAGGTCCTAGCTCCTACAATGAGCAGTTCTTC. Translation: CASHTPGQGGPSSYNEQFF.

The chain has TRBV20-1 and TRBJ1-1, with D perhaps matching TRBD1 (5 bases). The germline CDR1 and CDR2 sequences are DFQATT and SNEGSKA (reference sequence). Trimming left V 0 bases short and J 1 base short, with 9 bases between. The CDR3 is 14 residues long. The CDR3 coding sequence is TGCAGTGCTAGAGAAGGGGTTAGGAACACTGAAGCTTTCTTT. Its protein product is CSAREGVRNTEAFF.

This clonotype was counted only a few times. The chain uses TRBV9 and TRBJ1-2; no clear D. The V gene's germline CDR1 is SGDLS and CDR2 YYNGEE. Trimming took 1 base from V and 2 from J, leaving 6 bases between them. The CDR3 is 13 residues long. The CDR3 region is CASSVLDNYGYTF. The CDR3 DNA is TGTGCCAGCAGCGTATTGGACAACTATGGCTACACCTTC.

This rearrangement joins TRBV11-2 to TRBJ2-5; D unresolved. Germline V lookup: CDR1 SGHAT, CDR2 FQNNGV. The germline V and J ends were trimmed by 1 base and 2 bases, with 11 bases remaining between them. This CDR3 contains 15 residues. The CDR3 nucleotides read TGTGCCAGCAGCTTAGTGGGCCAGTCTCAAGAGACCCAGTACTTC. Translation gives CASSLVGQSQETQYF.

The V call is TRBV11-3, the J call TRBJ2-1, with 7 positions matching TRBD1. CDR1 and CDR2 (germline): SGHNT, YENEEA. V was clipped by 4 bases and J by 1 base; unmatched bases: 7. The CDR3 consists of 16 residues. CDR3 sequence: CASSSYRGQSYNEQFF. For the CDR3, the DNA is TGTGCCAGCAGCTCGTACAGGGGTCAGTCCTACAATGAGCAGTTCTTC. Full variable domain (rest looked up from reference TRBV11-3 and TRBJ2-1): EAGVVQSPRYKIIEKKQPVAFWCNPISGHNTLYWYLQNLGQGPELLIRYENEEAVDDSQLPKDRFSAERLKGVDSTLKIQPAELGDSAVYLCASSSYRGQSYNEQFFGPGTRLTVL.

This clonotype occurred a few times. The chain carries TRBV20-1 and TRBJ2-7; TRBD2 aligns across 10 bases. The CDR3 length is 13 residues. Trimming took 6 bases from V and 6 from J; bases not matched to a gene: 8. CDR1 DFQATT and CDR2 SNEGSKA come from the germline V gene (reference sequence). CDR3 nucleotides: TGCAGTGCCCCCCTAGCGGGAGATATCGAGCAGTACTTC. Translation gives CSAPLAGDIEQYF.

This CDR3 is CASSRIAGGPDQYF. CDR3 DNA sequence: TGTGCCAGCAGCCGTATAGCGGGAGGGCCTGATCAGTACTTC. V and J are TRBV6-5 and TRBJ2-7; 11 bases are a match to TRBD2. The CDR3 consists of 14 residues. Germline-derived CDR1 and CDR2 are MNHEY and SVGAGI. Unmatched junction bases numbered 11, after V lost 6 bases and J lost 10 bases.

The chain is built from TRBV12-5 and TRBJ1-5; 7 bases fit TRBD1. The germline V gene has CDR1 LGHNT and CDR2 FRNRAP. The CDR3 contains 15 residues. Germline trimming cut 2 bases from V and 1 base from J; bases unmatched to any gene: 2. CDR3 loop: CASGLRGGSNQPQHF. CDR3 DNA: TGTGCTAGTGGTTTGCGAGGGGGCAGCAATCAGCCCCAGCATTTT.

The CDR3 region is CSVDGGGYEQYF. CDR3 sequence (DNA): TGCAGCGTTGACGGGGGAGGCTACGAGCAGTACTTC. The chain uses TRBV29-1 and TRBJ2-7; perhaps TRBD2 as D (6 bases). There are 12 residues in the CDR3. CDR1 is SQVTM, CDR2 ANQGSEA, per germline. The V end was cut by 3 bases, the J end by 3 bases, with 9 bases between.

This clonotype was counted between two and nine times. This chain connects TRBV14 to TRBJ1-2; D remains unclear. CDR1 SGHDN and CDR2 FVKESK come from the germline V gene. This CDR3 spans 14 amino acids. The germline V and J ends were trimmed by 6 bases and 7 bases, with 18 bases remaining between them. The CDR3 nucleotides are TGTGCCAGCAGTCCCATGATGTCCAGATTTGGCTACACCTTC. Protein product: CASSPMMSRFGYTF.